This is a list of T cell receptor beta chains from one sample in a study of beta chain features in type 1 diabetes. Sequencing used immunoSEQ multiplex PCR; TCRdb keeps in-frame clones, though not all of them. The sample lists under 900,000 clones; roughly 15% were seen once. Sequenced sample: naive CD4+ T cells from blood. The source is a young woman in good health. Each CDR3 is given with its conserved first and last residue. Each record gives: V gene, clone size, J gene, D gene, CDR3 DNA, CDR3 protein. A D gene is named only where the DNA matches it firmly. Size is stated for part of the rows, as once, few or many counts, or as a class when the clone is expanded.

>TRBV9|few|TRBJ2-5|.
TGTGCCAGCAGCCGCAGTACAGGGAAAAGAGAGACCCAGTACTTC
CASSRSTGKRETQYF
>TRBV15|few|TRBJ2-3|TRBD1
TGTGCCACCAGCCGACAGGGGGTTCTGACAGATACGCAGTATTTT
CATSRQGVLTDTQYF
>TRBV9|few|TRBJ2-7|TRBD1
TGTGCCAGCAGCGCAGGCCAGGGGGTCTACGAGCAGTACTTC
CASSAGQGVYEQYF
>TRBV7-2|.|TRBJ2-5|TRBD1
TGTGCCAGCAGCTCCAGGGGGCAAGAGACCCAGTACTTC
CASSSRGQETQYF
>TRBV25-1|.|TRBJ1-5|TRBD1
TGTGCCAGCAGCGGACAGGGGACGCAGCAGCATTTT
CASSGQGTQQHF
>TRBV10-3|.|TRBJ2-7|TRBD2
TGTGCCACCTCCGGCGGGAGGGGCTCCTACGAGCAGTACTTC
CATSGGRGSYEQYF
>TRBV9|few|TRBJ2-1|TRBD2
TGTGCCAGCAGCGCCACCGGACTAGCGCACTACAATGAGCAGTTCTTC
CASSATGLAHYNEQFF
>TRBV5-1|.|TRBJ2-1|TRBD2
TGCGCCAGCAGCACCGGGACTAGCCCTTACAATGAGCAGTTCTTC
CASSTGTSPYNEQFF
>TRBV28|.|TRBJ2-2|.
TGTGCCAGCAGTGCGACAGGAGGCGCCGCCGGGGAGCTGTTTTTT
CASSATGGAAGELFF
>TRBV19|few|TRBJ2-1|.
TGTGCCAGTAGTATAGGTGGGGTGGGTGAGCAGTTCTTC
CASSIGGVGEQFF
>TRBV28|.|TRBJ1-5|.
TGTGCCAGCAGAATACCGGGTTATAGCAATCAGCCCCAGCATTTT
CASRIPGYSNQPQHF
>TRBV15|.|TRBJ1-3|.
TGTGCCACCAGCAGAACCGGACTCTCTGGAAACACCATATATTTT
CATSRTGLSGNTIYF
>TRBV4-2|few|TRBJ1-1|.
TGTGCCAGCAACCGAGTGAACCTGAACACTGAAGCTTTCTTT
CASNRVNLNTEAFF
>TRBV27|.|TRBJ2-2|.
TGTGCCAGCAGTTTAAAAGAGAACACCGGGGAGCTGTTTTTT
CASSLKENTGELFF
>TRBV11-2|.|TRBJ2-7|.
TGTGCCAGCAGCTACCGGCTTAGGGATCTAACCTACGAGCAGTACTTC
CASSYRLRDLTYEQYF
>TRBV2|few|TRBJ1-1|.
TGTGCCAGCAGCTCAGGGTGGGACACTGAAGCTTTCTTT
CASSSGWDTEAFF
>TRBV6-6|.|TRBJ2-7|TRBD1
TGTGCCAGCAGTCCAAGGGACAGGGGGTCCTACGAGCAGTACTTC
CASSPRDRGSYEQYF
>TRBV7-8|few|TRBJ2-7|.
TGTGCCAGCAGCCTTGAATCAGGGCGGACCTACGAGCAGTACTTC
CASSLESGRTYEQYF
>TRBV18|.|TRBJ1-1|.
TGTGCCAGCTCACCACAGGACTCAATGAACACTGAAGCTTTCTTT
CASSPQDSMNTEAFF
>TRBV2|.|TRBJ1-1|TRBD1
TGTGCCAGCGGAAACAGGGGTTCCACTGAAGCTTTCTTT
CASGNRGSTEAFF
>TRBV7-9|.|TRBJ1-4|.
TGTGCCAGCAGCTCTACCAATATCGAAAAACTGTTTTTT
CASSSTNIEKLFF
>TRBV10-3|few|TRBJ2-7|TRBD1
TGTGCCATCAGTCCCGGAGGACAGGGGGCCTACGAGCAGTACTTC
CAISPGGQGAYEQYF
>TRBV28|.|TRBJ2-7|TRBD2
TGTGCCAGCAGTTTAGCTAGCGGGGTCTCCTACGAGCAGTACTTC
CASSLASGVSYEQYF
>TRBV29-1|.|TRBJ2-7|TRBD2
TGCAGCGTCGCGGGACTAGCCTACGAGCAGTACTTC
CSVAGLAYEQYF
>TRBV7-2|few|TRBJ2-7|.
TGTGCCAGCAGCTTATACACCGCACCTGGGGAGCAGTACTTC
CASSLYTAPGEQYF
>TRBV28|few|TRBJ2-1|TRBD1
TGTGCCAGCAGTTCAACCCCGGACAGGGCTAGGGTCTTC
CASSSTPDRARVF
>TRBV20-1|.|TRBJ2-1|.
TGCAGTGCTAACAGTTATGAGCAGTTCTTC
CSANSYEQFF
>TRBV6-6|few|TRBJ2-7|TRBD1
TGTGCCAGCAGTCTCCGGGACAGGACCTACGAGCAGTACTTC
CASSLRDRTYEQYF
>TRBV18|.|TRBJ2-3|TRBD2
TGTGCCAGCTCACGGATACCCGGGACTAGCGGGAGGACAGATACGCAGTATTTT
CASSRIPGTSGRTDTQYF
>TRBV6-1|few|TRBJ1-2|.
TGTGCCAGCAGTGCTCCGGGGGGGACCCTCATGAACTATGGCTACACCTTC
CASSAPGGTLMNYGYTF
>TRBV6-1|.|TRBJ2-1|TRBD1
TGTGCCAGCACCGACAGGGCTACCTACAATGAGCAGTTCTTC
CASTDRATYNEQFF
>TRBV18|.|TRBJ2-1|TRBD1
TGTGCCAGCTCACCTTATTCCTCCGGGACAGGGTCCTACAATGAGCAGTTCTTC
CASSPYSSGTGSYNEQFF
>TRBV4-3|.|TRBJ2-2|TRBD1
TGCGCCAGCAGCCAACTTCAGGGGGCTGCCGGGGAGCTGTTTTTT
CASSQLQGAAGELFF
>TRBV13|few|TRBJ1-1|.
TGTGCCAGCAGCTTAGTCTCAACTGAAGCTTTCTTT
CASSLVSTEAFF
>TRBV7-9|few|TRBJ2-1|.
TGTGCCAGCTCCGTAGGGCCCTCCTACAATGAGCAGTTCTTC
CASSVGPSYNEQFF
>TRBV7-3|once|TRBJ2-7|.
TGTGCCAGCAGCTTAGGCTCAGGGGCATCCGAGCAGTACTTC
CASSLGSGASEQYF
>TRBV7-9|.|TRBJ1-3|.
TGTGCCAGCAGCTTAGGTCCAGGAACGGCAAACACCATATATTTT
CASSLGPGTANTIYF
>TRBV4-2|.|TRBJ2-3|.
TGTGCCAGCAGCCAAGTGGAGGCCGGCACAGATACGCAGTATTTT
CASSQVEAGTDTQYF
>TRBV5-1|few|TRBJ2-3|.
TGCGCCAGCAGAACAAACAGGGACGATACGCAGTATTTT
CASRTNRDDTQYF
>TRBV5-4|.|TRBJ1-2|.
TGTGCCAGCAGCTTCGACAGAGACTATGGCTACACCTTC
CASSFDRDYGYTF
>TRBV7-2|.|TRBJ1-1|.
TGTGCCAGCAGCTTAGGAACAGGGCTTGAAGCTTTCTTT
CASSLGTGLEAFF
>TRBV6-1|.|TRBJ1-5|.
TGTGCCAGCATGGCGACGTTCCTGCAACAGCCCCAGCATTTT
CASMATFLQQPQHF
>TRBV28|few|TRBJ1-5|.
TGTGCCAGCAGTTTTTGGTCAGGGAAGAATCAGCCCCAGCATTTT
CASSFWSGKNQPQHF
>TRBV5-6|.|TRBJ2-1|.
TGTGCCAGCAGCTTTAGTGGGATTGAGCAGTTCTTC
CASSFSGIEQFF
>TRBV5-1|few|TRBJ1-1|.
TGCGCCAGCAGCCTTGGGAGTGGCGGGAACACTGAAGCTTTCTTT
CASSLGSGGNTEAFF
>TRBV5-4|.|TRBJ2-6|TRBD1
TGTGCCATTACGACAGGGGGCGTATTTGGGGCCAACGTCCTGACTTTC
CAITTGGVFGANVLTF
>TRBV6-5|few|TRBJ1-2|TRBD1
TGTGCCAGCGGATCAGGGGGCTTTAAGATGCATGGCTACACCTTC
CASGSGGFKMHGYTF
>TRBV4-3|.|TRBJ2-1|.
TGCGCCAGCAGCCAAGGGTCCGTAGCGGCATCTAACAATGAGCAGTTCTTC
CASSQGSVAASNNEQFF
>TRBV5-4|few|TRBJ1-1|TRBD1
TGTGCCAGCAGCTTGGTGGGACAGGGGAACACTGAAGCTTTCTTT
CASSLVGQGNTEAFF
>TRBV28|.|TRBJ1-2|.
TGTGCCAGTTCCGACAGACTCAGAGATGGCTACACCTTC
CASSDRLRDGYTF
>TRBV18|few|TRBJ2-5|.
TGTGCCAGCTACCAGGGCTCTGGAGAGACCCAGTACTTC
CASYQGSGETQYF
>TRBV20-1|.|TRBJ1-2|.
TGCAGTGCTCATGACAGAAAGGGCTACACCTTC
CSAHDRKGYTF
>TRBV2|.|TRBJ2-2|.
TGTGCCAGCAAACCCTTACCCAGGACCGGGGAGCTGTTTTTT
CASKPLPRTGELFF
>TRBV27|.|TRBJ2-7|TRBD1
TGTGCCAGCAGACCTTCGACAGGGAGTGGGTACGAGCAGTACTTC
CASRPSTGSGYEQYF
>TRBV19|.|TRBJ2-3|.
TGTGCCAGCAAAAAGCAGTATTTT
CASKKQYF
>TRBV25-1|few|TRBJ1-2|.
TGTGCCAGCAACGGATCCCCCCGGAGCTATGGCTACACCTTC
CASNGSPRSYGYTF
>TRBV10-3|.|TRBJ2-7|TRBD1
TGTGCCATCAGTCTGGGACAGGGGTCCTACGAGCAGTACTTC
CAISLGQGSYEQYF